The text below deals with one TCR beta chain. This entry belongs to a study of control samples from healthy donors and cancer patients. V was clipped by 6 bases and J by 0 bases, with 14 bases between them. The CDR3 extends over 15 amino acids. CDR1 is MDHEN and CDR2 is SYDVKM in the germline V gene. Repertoires were generated with immunoSEQ multiplex PCR, while TCRdb's copy carries only in-frame clones and drops some. The sample lists some 120,000 clones; 70% to 90% were seen once. This receptor was obtained from a man between 60 and 70 years old in good health. The specimen was blood. The J gene is TRBJ1-1, the V gene TRBV28; D ambiguous. The DNA for the CDR3 is TGTGCCAGCAGCCAAGACTACGACCTGAACACTGAAGCTTTCTTT. It encodes CASSQDYDLNTEAFF. The full variable domain, completed using reference TRBV28 and TRBJ1-1, is DVKVTQSSRYLVKRTGEKVFLECVQDMDHENMFWYRQDPGLGLRLIYFSYDVKMKEKGDIPEGYSVSREKKERFSLILESASTNQTSMYLCASSQDYDLNTEAFFGQGTRLTVV.